This entry is about one T cell receptor (beta chain). What it binds is not known. The data are from a study of PD-1 blockade in classical Hodgkin lymphoma. This CDR3 comprises 14 residues. Germline V gene lookup returns CDR1 SGHRS and CDR2 YFSETQ. The ends lost 5 bases at V and 6 bases at J; junction bases unmatched: 6. Time point in this sample: cycle 4 day 1 (C4D1), after more than 5 weeks of nivolumab. Every patient was affected by relapse after autologous stem cell transplantation, while exposure to brentuximab vedotin was not uniform. Whole-study results and caveats: According to reports, newly diagnosed patients had lower baseline TCR diversity than healthy donors, and relapsed/refractory patients had lower baseline TCR diversity still. CD4+ but not CD8+ TCR diversity rose significantly by C4D1. Complete responders matched newly diagnosed patients in baseline diversity.

TCRdb's copy holds only in-frame clones and misses some; the assay was immunoSEQ multiplex PCR. The sample lists 46,000 or so clones; over 75% were seen once. Sequencing was performed on peripheral blood mononuclear cells (PBMCs), taken before the fourth cycle of nivolumab. The sequence came from a human donor with classical Hodgkin lymphoma. The chain is built from TRBV5-1 and TRBJ2-2; 8 nucleotides agree with TRBD2. DNA of the CDR3: TGCGCCAGCAGGAGCGGGGGAGGATCCGGGGAGCTGTTTTTT. Its protein is CASRSGGGSGELFF.